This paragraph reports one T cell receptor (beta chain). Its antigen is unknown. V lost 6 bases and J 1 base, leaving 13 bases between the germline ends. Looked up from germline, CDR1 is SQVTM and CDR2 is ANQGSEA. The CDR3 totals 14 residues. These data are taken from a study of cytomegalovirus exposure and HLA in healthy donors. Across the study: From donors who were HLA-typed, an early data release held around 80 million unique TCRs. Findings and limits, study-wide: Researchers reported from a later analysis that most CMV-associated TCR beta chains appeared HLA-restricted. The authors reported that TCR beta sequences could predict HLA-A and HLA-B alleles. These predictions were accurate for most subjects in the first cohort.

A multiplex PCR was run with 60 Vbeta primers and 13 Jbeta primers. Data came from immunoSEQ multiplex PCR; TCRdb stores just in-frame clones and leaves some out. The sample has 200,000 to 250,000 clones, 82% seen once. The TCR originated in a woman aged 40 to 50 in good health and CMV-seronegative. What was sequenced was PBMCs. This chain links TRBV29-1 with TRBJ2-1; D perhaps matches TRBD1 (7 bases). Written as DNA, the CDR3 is TGCAGCGTGCCGGGGGACAGATCCTACAATGAGCAGTTCTTC. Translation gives CSVPGDRSYNEQFF.